The 29 T cell receptor beta chains listed next were all sequenced from one sample in a study of blood T cell repertoires in COVID-19. Assay: immunoSEQ multiplex PCR; the TCRdb copy retains only in-frame clones and omits some. The sample carries some 360,000 clones, roughly nine tenths recorded once. Input material: peripheral blood. These receptors originate from an older woman with COVID-19, enrolled during active disease.

This chain connects TRBV19 to TRBJ2-7; 8 nucleotides agree with TRBD2. V trimming: 2 bases; J trimming: 3 bases; junction bases outside the gene matches: 3. This CDR3 has 14 amino acids. Germline CDR1 is LNHDA and CDR2 is SQIVND (reference sequence). The CDR3 region has the DNA TGTGCCAGTAGTATAAGCGGGACTAGCTACGAGCAGTACTTC. This sequence encodes CASSISGTSYEQYF.

This clone was seen a single time. J is TRBJ1-2 and V is TRBV29-1; unclear D gene. V was trimmed by 6 bases and J by 13 bases, leaving 15 bases between them. Germline values: CDR1 SQVTM, CDR2 ANQGSEA. This CDR3 is 10 amino acids long. CDR3 loop: CSVATPSATF. The DNA of the CDR3 is TGCAGCGTCGCGACTCCCAGTGCCACCTTC.

This clone was detected a few times. The chain has TRBV5-4 and TRBJ2-7, with 8 bases fitting TRBD1. The junction had 6 bases not matched to a gene; V was cut back by 4 bases and J by 3 bases. The germline V gene encodes CDR1 SGHNT and CDR2 YYREEE (reference sequence). The CDR3 consists of 14 residues. In DNA, the CDR3 is TGTGCCAGCAGCCCGCGGGGACAGGTCTACGAGCAGTACTTC. It codes for CASSPRGQVYEQYF.

This clone was picked up one time. This sequence joins TRBV29-1 and TRBJ2-2; unclear D gene. CDR1 is SQVTM and CDR2 is ANQGSEA in the germline V gene. This CDR3 has 13 residues. Trimming removed 7 bases at V and 0 bases at J, with 9 bases between. CDR3 sequence: CSAVSTNTGELFF. For the CDR3, the DNA is TGCAGCGCAGTTTCTACGAACACCGGGGAGCTGTTTTTT.

The chain employs TRBV19 and TRBJ1-2, with no clear D. Trimming left V 6 bases short and J 8 bases short, with 22 bases between. The CDR3 sequence is 15 residues long. Germline V gene sequence: CDR1 LNHDA, CDR2 SQIVND (reference sequence). The CDR3 loop is CASSRPGKGVEGYTF. The CDR3 bases are TGTGCCAGTAGCCGTCCCGGAAAGGGAGTAGAAGGCTACACCTTC.

V gene TRBV27 combines with J gene TRBJ1-1; D ambiguous. Germline CDR1 and CDR2: MNHEY and SMNVEV (reference sequence). V shed 3 bases and J shed 4 bases, with 9 bases lying between them. This CDR3 is built from 13 residues. The CDR3 reads CASSFDGGTEAFF. In DNA, the CDR3 is TGTGCCAGCAGTTTTGATGGCGGCACTGAAGCTTTCTTT.

The chain has TRBV28 and TRBJ1-1; D might be TRBD1 (6 bases). The length of the CDR3 is 13 residues. The V gene's germline CDR1 is MDHEN and CDR2 SYDVKM. The V and J ends lost 5 bases and 1 base respectively, with 8 bases between them. The CDR3 bases are TGTGCCAGCAGTGGACAGAAGAACACTGAAGCTTTCTTT. Translating it yields CASSGQKNTEAFF.

The chain has TRBV12-3 or TRBV12-4 and TRBJ1-2, with a tentative D call TRBD1 (5 bases). CDR3 size: 13 residues. The germline V and J ends were trimmed by 7 bases and 5 bases, with 14 bases remaining between them. The CDR3 is CASNLQVGYGYTF. CDR3 in DNA: TGTGCCAGCAACCTACAGGTCGGGTATGGCTACACCTTC.

The chain couples TRBV3-1 (or the pseudogene TRBV3-2) to TRBJ1-6; D might be TRBD1 (6 bases). Trimming shortened V by 1 base and J by 7 bases, and 8 bases separated the two germline ends. CDR1 and CDR2 (germline): LGHDT, YNNKEL (reference sequence). The CDR3 length is 14 residues. The CDR3 region is CASSQGTVNSPLHF. The DNA of the CDR3 is TGTGCCAGCAGCCAAGGGACAGTGAATTCACCCCTCCACTTT.

The chain links TRBV18 to TRBJ1-1; 8 positions match TRBD1. The CDR3 sequence is 15 residues long. Germline lookup yields CDR1 KGHSH and CDR2 LQKENI. V was pared by 3 bases and J by 4 bases, with 7 bases of the junction left unmatched. This CDR3 reads CASSPGQVVTTEAFF. The CDR3 DNA reads as TGTGCCAGCTCACCGGGACAGGTCGTGACCACTGAAGCTTTCTTT.

V is TRBV14 and J is TRBJ1-1; no clear D gene. The CDR3 consists of 17 residues. The germline CDR1 and CDR2 sequences are SGHDN and FVKESK. V dropped 1 base and J dropped 0 bases, with 15 bases sitting between them. The CDR3 is CASSQAIATRMNTEAFF. In DNA, the CDR3 is TGTGCCAGCAGCCAAGCAATTGCGACTAGGATGAACACTGAAGCTTTCTTT. The full variable domain, rest sourced from reference TRBV14 and TRBJ1-1, is EAGVTQFPSHSVIEKGQTVTLRCDPISGHDNLYWYRRVMGKEIKFLLHFVKESKQDESGMPNNRFLAERTGGTYSTLKVQPAELEDSGVYFCASSQAIATRMNTEAFFGQGTRLTVV.

The J gene is TRBJ2-1, the V gene TRBV11-2, with 8 bases that match TRBD1. The junction had 9 bases not matched to a gene; V was cut back by 2 bases and J by 6 bases. CDR1 and CDR2 from the germline V gene are SGHAT and FQNNGV. The CDR3 covers 16 residues. In nucleotides, the CDR3 is TGTGCCAGCAGCTTACCGACAGGGGTTATGGGCAATGAGCAGTTCTTC. Residues: CASSLPTGVMGNEQFF.

This chain connects TRBV29-1 to TRBJ2-7; 9 positions match TRBD2. In germline, CDR1 is SQVTM, CDR2 ANQGSEA. The CDR3 consists of 13 residues. The junction had 7 bases not matched to a gene; V was cut back by 4 bases and J by 6 bases. CDR3 sequence reads: CSVVSGGPGEQYF. CDR3 nucleotides: TGCAGCGTTGTAAGCGGGGGGCCCGGCGAGCAGTACTTC.

The chain recombines TRBV29-1 with TRBJ1-1; no clear D gene. The CDR3 contains 12 residues. The germline CDR1 and CDR2 sequences are SQVTM and ANQGSEA. V lost 1 base and J 8 bases, leaving 11 bases between the germline ends. This CDR3 reads CSVEGNTPEAFF. CDR3 nucleotide sequence: TGCAGCGTTGAAGGTAACACCCCAGAAGCTTTCTTT.

This clone was seen once. This sequence joins TRBV27 and TRBJ2-1; 8 nucleotides agree with TRBD1. J was trimmed by 7 bases and V by 7 bases; bases with no gene match: 9. The CDR3 totals 14 residues. Germline V CDR1 and CDR2: MNHEY, SMNVEV (reference sequence). The CDR3 DNA is TGTGCCAGCAATCCTCAGGGGGCGCGGAATGAGCAGTTCTTC. Protein product: CASNPQGARNEQFF.

The chain has TRBV19 and TRBJ2-2, with D possibly being TRBD1 (6 bases). The CDR3 runs 14 residues. CDR1 is LNHDA and CDR2 is SQIVND in the germline V gene (reference sequence). V shed 4 bases and J shed 5 bases, with 11 bases lying between them. CDR3 sequence: CASSNRVATGELFF. The CDR3 DNA reads as TGTGCCAGTAGTAACAGGGTGGCAACCGGGGAGCTGTTTTTT. The variable domain in full, with the rest retrieved from reference TRBV19 and TRBJ2-2, is DGGITQSPKYLFRKEGQNVTLSCEQNLNHDAMYWYRQDPGQGLRLIYYSQIVNDFQKGDIAEGYSVSREKKESFPLTVTSAQKNPTAFYLCASSNRVATGELFFGEGSRLTVL.

The chain joins TRBV4-2 to TRBJ2-7, with D maybe TRBD1 (5 bases). The CDR3 is 18 residues long. Between the trimmed V and J ends, which lost 2 bases and 0 bases, there was a span of 20 bases. From germline, CDR1 is LGHNA and CDR2 YNFKEQ. The DNA for the CDR3 is TGTGCCAGCAGCCAAACCCGCCCTACAGGAAGTTACTCCTACGAGCAGTACTTC. Protein: CASSQTRPTGSYSYEQYF.

As concerns this clone: This sample includes further DNA sequences coding for the same CDR3. The chain has TRBV5-1 and TRBJ2-1; a possible D gene is TRBD2 (6 bases). The CDR3 is made up of 15 amino acids. Germline CDR1 is SGHRS and CDR2 is YFSETQ. V gave up 0 bases and J gave up 1 base, with 8 bases separating them. The chain's CDR3 is CASSLDGGSYNEQFF. The CDR3, as DNA: TGCGCCAGCAGCTTGGACGGGGGTTCCTACAATGAGCAGTTCTTC.

This chain links TRBV9 with TRBJ1-4, with D perhaps TRBD1 (5 bases). This CDR3 region has 14 residues. Trimming stripped 2 bases from V and 5 bases from J, with 10 bases between. CDR1 SGDLS and CDR2 YYNGEE come from the germline V gene. The CDR3 sequence: CASSVGGANEKLFF. Here the CDR3 DNA reads TGTGCCAGCAGCGTGGGTGGGGCGAATGAAAAACTGTTTTTT.

The chain uses TRBV5-4 and TRBJ2-7; D is perhaps TRBD1 (6 bases). The germline CDR1 and CDR2 sequences are SGHNT and YYREEE (reference sequence). This CDR3 has 15 residues. V lost 2 bases, J lost 0 bases, and 12 bases lay in between. CDR3 in amino acids: CASSFGTSSSYEQYF. Written as DNA, the CDR3 is TGTGCCAGCAGCTTCGGGACATCGAGCTCCTACGAGCAGTACTTC.

This chain links TRBV2 with TRBJ1-2, with D unclear. The CDR3 contains 13 residues. Germline V lookup: CDR1 SNHLY, CDR2 FYNNEI. V gave up 1 base and J gave up 4 bases, with 7 bases separating them. This CDR3 reads CASSEDTAYGYTF. CDR3 DNA sequence: TGTGCCAGCAGTGAAGACACAGCCTATGGCTACACCTTC.

The chain links TRBV12-3 or TRBV12-4 to TRBJ1-3; D not certain. The CDR3 runs to 13 residues. V was trimmed by 4 bases and J by 4 bases, leaving 8 bases between them. The CDR3 spells CASSYRSGNTIYF. CDR3 bases: TGTGCCAGCAGTTATCGGTCCGGAAACACCATATATTTT.

Details on this clone: Other nucleotide sequences from this sample produce the same CDR3. The V call is TRBV7-2, the J call TRBJ2-5, with TRBD1 matching over 9 bases. V shed 3 bases and J 5 bases; nucleotides not matched to a gene: 1. The germline V gene encodes CDR1 SGHTA and CDR2 FQGNSA. The CDR3 is 13 amino acids. The CDR3 sequence is CASSFGQGETQYF. In nucleotides, the CDR3 is TGTGCCAGCAGCTTTGGACAGGGGGAGACCCAGTACTTC.

The rearrangement joins TRBV19 to TRBJ2-3, with 13 bases identical to TRBD2. This CDR3 has 16 amino acids. The V gene's germline CDR1 is LNHDA and CDR2 SQIVND (reference sequence). Trimming removed 5 bases from V and 4 bases from J; junction bases left unmatched: 6. DNA for the CDR3: TGTGCCAGTAGTTTCACTAGCGGGGGGGCCTCAGATACGCAGTATTTT. Its protein product is CASSFTSGGASDTQYF. The full variable domain, in which reference TRBV19 and TRBJ2-3 provide the parts outside the CDR3, is DGGITQSPKYLFRKEGQNVTLSCEQNLNHDAMYWYRQDPGQGLRLIYYSQIVNDFQKGDIAEGYSVSREKKESFPLTVTSAQKNPTAFYLCASSFTSGGASDTQYFGPGTRLTVL.

J is TRBJ2-7 and V is TRBV2; the match to TRBD2 covers 12 bases. The germline V gene has CDR1 SNHLY and CDR2 FYNNEI. V was pared by 6 bases and J by 6 bases, with 6 bases of the junction left unmatched. This CDR3 contains 14 residues. For the CDR3, the DNA is TGTGCCAGCAGGACTAGCGGGGGCCCCCTCGAGCAGTACTTC. Protein product: CASRTSGGPLEQYF.

The gene calls are TRBV29-1 and TRBJ1-1; D possibly corresponds to TRBD1 (6 bases). There are 17 residues in the CDR3. V lost 3 bases to trimming and J lost 0 bases, with 20 bases between them. Germline loops: CDR1 SQVTM, CDR2 ANQGSEA. CDR3 region: CSVDRLRGSGMNTEAFF. The CDR3 nucleotides read TGCAGCGTTGACCGACTCAGGGGCAGTGGTATGAACACTGAAGCTTTCTTT.

This clone has only a few counts. The chain carries TRBV9 and TRBJ2-3; no firm D call. The CDR3 totals 12 residues. CDR1 and CDR2 from the germline V gene are SGDLS and YYNGEE. V was clipped by 3 bases and J by 2 bases, with 4 bases between them. CDR3 region: CASSASTDTQYF. DNA of the CDR3: TGTGCCAGCAGCGCCTCCACAGATACGCAGTATTTT.

DNA for the CDR3: TGCGCCAGCAGCTGGCTGGGAGGGGTCCTTAATGAGCAGTTCTTC. Translated, it gives CASSWLGGVLNEQFF. The J gene is TRBJ2-1, the V gene TRBV5-1; 7 bases line up with TRBD2. CDR1 and CDR2 (germline): SGHRS, YFSETQ. The CDR3 covers 15 residues. V trimming: 3 bases; J trimming: 7 bases; junction bases outside the gene matches: 10.

The chain has TRBV27 and TRBJ1-2; D remains ambiguous. The CDR3 is made up of 13 amino acids. Germline V gives CDR1 MNHEY, CDR2 SMNVEV (reference sequence). V shed 9 bases and J shed 3 bases, with 14 bases lying between them. Here the CDR3 reads CARNGAVDYGYTF. As DNA, the CDR3 is TGTGCCAGAAATGGCGCGGTAGACTATGGCTACACCTTC.